Each of the 14 T cell receptor beta chains below was sequenced from the same sample in a study of a mutant IDH1 vaccine in newly diagnosed glioma (dated by TCRdb to the early 2020s). The library relied on the immunoSEQ multiplex PCR assay. TCRdb took this table from immuneACCESS and kept in-frame rearrangements with V and J called. Such tables lack part of the clones; where checked against another copy, unresolved V genes explain under half of the gap, and the rest is unexplained. This sample lists roughly 61,000 clones; around 80% were detected once. The ten largest clones take up over 4.5% of the sample. The time point label for this specimen denotes: week 11, during vaccination. Every vaccine dose consisted of 300 ug of a 20-mer mutant IDH1 peptide in Montanide, administered subcutaneously together with topical imiquimod. No antigen is known for these receptors. This material consisted of PBMCs, taken from a glioma patient whose treatment included an IDH1 peptide vaccine. The receptors shown here come from a man aged 50 to 59 with glioma.

V is TRBV5-6 and J is TRBJ2-3; TRBD1 aligns across 12 bases. This CDR3 contains 16 residues. Per the germline V gene, CDR1 is SGHDT and CDR2 is YYEEEE. The ends lost 4 bases at V and 5 bases at J; junction bases unmatched: 8. CDR3 in amino acids: CASSPSGQGAQDTQYF. The CDR3, as DNA: TGTGCCAGCAGCCCCTCGGGACAGGGGGCGCAAGATACGCAGTATTTT.

J is TRBJ2-3 and V is TRBV16, with a weak D call TRBD2 (5 bases). The V gene lost 7 bases and the J gene lost 0 bases, with 14 bases spanning the gap. This CDR3 comprises 15 residues. The germline gives CDR1 KGHSY, CDR2 FQNENV. As DNA, the CDR3 is TGTGCCAGCAAAAGTCGACTATCAAGCACAGATACGCAGTATTTT. It specifies CASKSRLSSTDTQYF.

The chain has TRBV15 and TRBJ2-1, with 9 nucleotides matching TRBD2. CDR3 length: 15 residues. The germline gives CDR1 LNHNV, CDR2 YYDKDF (reference sequence). The V segment lost 1 base and the J segment 9 bases; nucleotides outside the gene matches: 7. The CDR3 loop is CATSRVAGVSTEQFF. The CDR3 DNA sequence: TGTGCCACCAGCAGAGTAGCGGGAGTGAGCACTGAGCAGTTCTTC.

This rearrangement joins TRBV11-2 to TRBJ1-1; D possibly corresponds to TRBD1 (5 bases). The germline V gene encodes CDR1 SGHAT and CDR2 FQNNGV. This CDR3 is built from 12 residues. V was clipped by 5 bases and J by 1 base, with 5 bases between them. The CDR3 here is CASSRGNTEAFF. The CDR3 nucleotides are TGTGCCAGCAGCAGGGGGAACACTGAAGCTTTCTTT.

The J gene is TRBJ1-3, the V gene TRBV19; D perhaps matches TRBD1 (5 bases). In germline, CDR1 is LNHDA, CDR2 SQIVND (reference sequence). Trimming shortened V by 0 bases and J by 6 bases, and 6 bases separated the two germline ends. The CDR3 runs to 13 residues. The CDR3 DNA sequence: TGTGCCAGTAGTATAGACAGGGAAAACACCATATATTTT. Protein: CASSIDRENTIYF.

The rearrangement links TRBV7-6 to TRBJ2-7; D unresolved. The CDR3 sequence is 15 residues long. The V end lost 0 bases, the J end lost 0 bases, and 9 bases lay between the germline ends. Germline V gene lookup returns CDR1 SGHVS and CDR2 FNYEAQ. CDR3 DNA: TGTGCCAGCAGCTTAGCCGGGTTGGACTCCTACGAGCAGTACTTC. Translating gives CASSLAGLDSYEQYF.

The rearrangement uses TRBV7-2 and TRBJ1-4; no definite D call. Per germline, CDR1 SGHTA and CDR2 FQGNSA. The CDR3 totals 16 residues. V lost 0 bases, J lost 0 bases, and 8 bases lay in between. CDR3: CASSLARSTTNEKLFF. CDR3 nucleotides: TGTGCCAGCAGCTTAGCGCGAAGTACAACTAATGAAAAACTGTTTTTT. The whole variable domain, remainder taken from reference TRBV7-2 and TRBJ1-4, is GAGVSQSPSNKVTEKGKDVELRCDPISGHTALYWYRQSLGQGLEFLIYFQGNSAPDKSGLPSDRFSAERTGGSVSTLTIQRTQQEDSAVYLCASSLARSTTNEKLFFGSGTQLSVL.

The chain recombines TRBV5-4 with TRBJ2-1; TRBD1 matches 7 bases. The CDR3 loop spans 15 amino acids. CDR1 SGHNT and CDR2 YYREEE come from the germline V gene (reference sequence). V shed 3 bases and J 9 bases; nucleotides not matched to a gene: 12. The CDR3 DNA sequence: TGTGCCAGCAGCTCCCTGACAGGGATTTACTCTGAGCAGTTCTTC. Translating it yields CASSSLTGIYSEQFF.

This rearrangement joins TRBV7-2 to TRBJ2-5, with TRBD2 identical over 8 bases. Trimming cost V 3 bases and J 5 bases; bases outside gene matches: 8. CDR3 size: 15 residues. The germline V gene encodes CDR1 SGHTA and CDR2 FQGNSA. The CDR3 bases are TGTGCCAGCAGCTTTCAGCCCAGCGGGGGTGAGACCCAGTACTTC. Translation: CASSFQPSGGETQYF.

The chain uses TRBV6-1 and TRBJ2-3; D unclear. V was trimmed by 8 bases and J by 6 bases, leaving 6 bases between them. The CDR3 loop spans 10 amino acids. CDR1 and CDR2 from the germline V gene are MNHNS and SASEGT. The CDR3 region is CASVFDTQYF. In DNA form, the CDR3 reads TGTGCCAGCGTTTTCGATACGCAGTATTTT.

This sequence joins TRBV5-4 and TRBJ2-2; D might be TRBD1 (6 bases). V was cut by 4 bases and J by 1 base, with 8 bases left in between. CDR1 SGHNT and CDR2 YYREEE come from the germline V gene (reference sequence). CDR3 size: 14 residues. CDR3 coding DNA: TGTGCCAGCAGCGTGGGACAGAACACCGGGGAGCTGTTTTTT. As protein: CASSVGQNTGELFF.

In DNA, the CDR3 is TGCGCCAGCACTTCGTTGATAGGGCTCAAAAACATTCAGTACTTC. It codes for CASTSLIGLKNIQYF. The rearrangement links TRBV23-1 to TRBJ2-4; D unclear. TRBV23-1 is filed as an ORF, its function uncertain. V was pared by 7 bases and J by 3 bases, with 16 bases between. This CDR3 contains 15 residues.

The J gene is TRBJ2-1, the V gene TRBV6-6, with 10 bases aligning to TRBD1. The CDR3 contains 15 residues. V lost 2 bases to trimming and J lost 10 bases; unmatched junction nucleotides: 8. Germline CDR1 is MNHNY and CDR2 is SVGAGI (reference sequence). Here the CDR3 DNA reads TGTGCCAGCAGTTACGGGACAGGGGAGTCTAGGGAGCAGTTCTTC. Translating gives CASSYGTGESREQFF.

CDR3 sequence reads: CASSFTSGGMGDTQYF. Here the CDR3 DNA reads TGTGCCAGCAGCTTCACTAGCGGGGGGATGGGGGATACGCAGTATTTT. J is TRBJ2-3 and V is TRBV7-6; 12 nucleotides match TRBD2. CDR3 length: 16 amino acids. Germline assignment: CDR1 SGHVS and CDR2 FNYEAQ. V shed 3 bases and J 6 bases; nucleotides not matched to a gene: 7.